This TCR beta chain was recorded in a study of cytomegalovirus exposure and HLA in healthy donors. CDR1 SGHTA and CDR2 FQGTGA come from the germline V gene. The CDR3 length is 14 residues. With V trimmed by 2 bases and J by 1 base, 1 base remained unmatched. The PCR had 60 Vbeta and 13 Jbeta primers. Measured with immunoSEQ multiplex PCR; TCRdb has only the in-frame clones, and not every one. The data show 200,000 or so clones, approximately 81% seen once. The V gene is TRBV7-3, the J gene TRBJ1-1; 7 bases map to TRBD1. This sequence originates from a man aged 45-65 years in good health and CMV-seronegative. The source material was PBMCs. CDR3 region: CASSLGTANTEAFF. The CDR3, as DNA: TGTGCCAGCAGCTTAGGGACAGCGAACACTGAAGCTTTCTTT.